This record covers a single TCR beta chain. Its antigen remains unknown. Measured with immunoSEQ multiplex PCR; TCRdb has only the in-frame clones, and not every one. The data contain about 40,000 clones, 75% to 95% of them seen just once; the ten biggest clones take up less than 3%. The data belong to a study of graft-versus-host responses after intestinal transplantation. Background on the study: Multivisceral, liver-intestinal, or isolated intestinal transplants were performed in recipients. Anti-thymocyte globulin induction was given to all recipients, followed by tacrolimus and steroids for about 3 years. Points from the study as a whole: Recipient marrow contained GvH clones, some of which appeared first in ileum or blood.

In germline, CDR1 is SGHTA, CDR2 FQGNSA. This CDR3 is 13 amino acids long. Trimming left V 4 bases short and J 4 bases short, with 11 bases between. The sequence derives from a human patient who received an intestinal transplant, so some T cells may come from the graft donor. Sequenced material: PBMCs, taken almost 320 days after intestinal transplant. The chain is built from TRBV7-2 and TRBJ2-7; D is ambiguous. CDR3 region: CASSSGPQYEQYF. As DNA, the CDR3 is TGTGCCAGCAGCTCCGGGCCACAATACGAGCAGTACTTC.